One sample yielded the 6 T cell receptor delta chains listed below, sequenced in a study of γδ T cells in repeated Plasmodium falciparum infection. Vgamma9/Vdelta2+ and Vdelta2-negative gammadelta T cells were flow-sorted from PBMC for bulk sequencing. TCRdb re-called the multiplex PCR reads via CATT. The sample has 75,000 to 95,000 delta-chain clones; approximately 1% are singletons. Sequenced: gamma-delta T cells from blood. Receptors originate from a pool of human donors (malaria-infected and uninfected, not separated).

As concerns this clone: This probably arose from a read error, given a far larger clone one base away. Other nucleotide sequences in the sample specify the same CDR3. This sequence joins TRDV2 and TRDJ1; D gene uncertain. TCRdb gives no J gene; it was assigned here by matching the DNA to germline. Between the trimmed V and J ends, which lost 0 bases and 2 bases, there was a span of 12 bases. CDR1 and CDR2 from the germline V gene are GEAIGNYY and EKD. The CDR3 length is 15 residues. In DNA, the CDR3 is TGTGCCTGTGACACCGTTGCTACTCCTACCGATAAACTCATCTTT. Its translation: CACDTVATPTDKLIF.

This clone has a handful of counts. The protein TCRdb gives is from a much larger clone and does not agree with this DNA's translation at residue 6, likely a read error; the protein shown here comes from the DNA. The V and J genes are TRDV1 and TRDJ1; 12 bases line up with TRDD3. Assignment of the J gene here rests on matching the DNA to germline, because TCRdb gives none. Germline CDR1 is TSWWSYY and CDR2 is QGS. V dropped 2 bases and J dropped 0; count of bases not matched to a gene: 34. The CDR3 loop spans 27 amino acids. DNA of the CDR3: TGTGCTCTTGGGGAAGTTTGGGGTGCGTCCTACCCCCAGTACTGGGGGATACATCGTTGTGACACCGATAAACTCATCTTT. Protein: CALGEVWGASYPQYWGIHRCDTDKLIF.

This clone was detected a few times. The protein TCRdb lists belongs to a much larger clone and differs from this DNA's translation at residue 4, which points to a read error; the protein shown is made from the DNA. This chain links TRDV2 with TRDJ1; 7 bases line up with TRDD3. The CDR3 is 16 residues long. V gave up 5 bases and J gave up 0 bases; unmatched junction bases: 11. Germline-derived CDR1 and CDR2 are GEAIGNYY and EKD. This chain's CDR3 is CACASLLGIYTDKLIF. CDR3 coding DNA: TGTGCCTGTGCCTCTCTACTGGGGATTTACACCGATAAACTCATCTTT.

Worth noting for this clone: For this DNA, TCRdb reports the protein of a much larger clone, which diverges at residue 16, most likely from a read error; the protein presented here is translated directly from the DNA. The chain links TRDV2 to TRDJ1; 8 bases fit TRDD3. CDR1 GEAIGNYY and CDR2 EKD come from the germline V gene. The CDR3 length is 18 residues. The CDR3 reads CACDPLLQGAGGPVKPIF. CDR3 DNA sequence: TGTGCCTGTGACCCCCTACTACAAGGGGCTGGGGGACCCGTTAAACCCATCTTT.

Ten or more counts support this clone. This likely reflects a read error, since a far larger clone is one base away. Other DNA variants within this sample encode the same CDR3. This rearrangement joins TRDV2 to TRDJ1, with TRDD3 matching over 12 bases. In the absence of a J gene in TCRdb, the DNA was matched to germline to assign it here. Trimming cost V 3 bases and J 0 bases; bases outside gene matches: 10. The CDR3 has 18 residues. Germline-derived CDR1 and CDR2 are GEAIGNYY and EKD. CDR3 region: CACDPLTGGYSDTDKLIF. The CDR3 bases are TGTGCCTGTGACCCTCTGACTGGGGGATACTCTGACACCGATAAACTCATCTTT.

This clone showed up just a few times. The TCRdb record carries a much larger clone's protein, which differs from this DNA's translation at residue 20; a read error is the likely cause, and the protein listed here is the DNA translation. V usage is TRDV1 and J usage is TRDJ3, with D perhaps assigned TRDD2 or TRDD3 (9 bases each). Germline values: CDR1 TSWWSYY, CDR2 QGS. CDR3 length: 25 residues. Here the CDR3 DNA reads TGTGCTCTTGGGGACGGCCTTCCTACGCTTTACTGGGGGACCCGTAGCTCCTGGGACGCCCGACAGATGTTTTTC. Its protein product is CALGDGLPTLYWGTRSSWDARQMFF.